This T cell receptor beta chain was observed in a study of cytomegalovirus exposure and HLA in healthy donors. Overall study results and limits: The tendency of first-cohort TCR clusters to co-occur in the 120 or so validation repertoires was identified by a subsequent analysis.

On this clone: No antigen is known for it.

Produced via immunoSEQ multiplex PCR; TCRdb's table is partial and in-frame only. The sample has about 110,000 clones, about 85% seen once. The trim removed 5 bases at V and 6 bases at J, leaving 10 bases unmatched. Germline CDR1 is SGHVS and CDR2 is FQNEAQ. This CDR3 has 14 amino acids. The source is a woman aged 18-30 years in good health and CMV-seronegative. The V gene is TRBV7-8, the J gene TRBJ2-7, with 7 bases that match TRBD1. The sequenced material came from PBMCs. This CDR3 is CASSIGQVRGEQYF. Written as DNA, the CDR3 is TGTGCCAGCAGCATCGGACAGGTTCGCGGCGAGCAGTACTTC. The complete variable domain, with remaining parts taken from reference TRBV7-8 and TRBJ2-7, reads GAGVSQSPRYKVAKRGQDVALRCDPISGHVSLFWYQQALGQGPEFLTYFQNEAQLDKSGLPSDRFFAERPEGSVSTLKIQRTQQEDSAVYLCASSIGQVRGEQYFGPGTRLTVT.